This entry lists 10 T cell receptor beta chains sequenced from one sample in a study of blood T cell repertoires in COVID-19. Generated by immunoSEQ multiplex PCR, the TCRdb table keeps only in-frame clones and is missing some. The sample contains 150,000 to 200,000 clones, around 90% of which appear only once. The sample consisted of peripheral blood. The receptor source for this set is a man over 45 with acute or convalescent COVID-19.

The J gene is TRBJ2-5, the V gene TRBV6-2 or TRBV6-3, with D tentatively TRBD2 (7 bases). V was pared by 4 bases and J by 4 bases, with 16 bases between. Per the germline V gene, CDR1 is MNHEY and CDR2 is SVGEGT. This CDR3 is built from 15 residues. As DNA, the CDR3 is TGTGCCAGCAGTTTTAGCGGGCTAGGGGGAGAGACCCAGTACTTC. Its protein product is CASSFSGLGGETQYF.

This clone was seen ten or more times. The chain carries TRBV28 and TRBJ1-2, with 7 bases fitting TRBD1. Germline trimming cut 6 bases from V and 4 bases from J; bases unmatched to any gene: 5. The CDR3 has 13 residues. Looked up from germline, CDR1 is MDHEN and CDR2 is SYDVKM. The CDR3: CASSLTGIYGYTF. CDR3 nucleotides: TGTGCCAGCAGCCTGACAGGGATCTATGGCTACACCTTC.

The chain uses TRBV19 and TRBJ1-4, with 7 bases that match TRBD1. This CDR3 contains 16 residues. Germline CDR1 and CDR2: LNHDA and SQIVND (reference sequence). Trimming cost V 5 bases and J 0 bases; bases outside gene matches: 6. The CDR3, as DNA: TGTGCCAGTAGTCATCGACAGGGACCAACTAATGAAAAACTGTTTTTT. Translation: CASSHRQGPTNEKLFF. Based on the CDR3 plus reference TRBV19 and TRBJ1-4, the full variable domain is DGGITQSPKYLFRKEGQNVTLSCEQNLNHDAMYWYRQDPGQGLRLIYYSQIVNDFQKGDIAEGYSVSREKKESFPLTVTSAQKNPTAFYLCASSHRQGPTNEKLFFGSGTQLSVL.

The chain joins TRBV4-1 to TRBJ2-6; D is uncertain. Germline V gene data show CDR1 as MGHRA and CDR2 as YSYEKL. Trimming took 0 bases from V and 0 from J, leaving 9 bases between them. The CDR3 loop spans 17 amino acids. The chain's CDR3 is CASSQDVYSSGANVLTF. CDR3 nucleotide sequence: TGCGCCAGCAGCCAAGATGTCTACAGCTCTGGGGCCAACGTCCTGACTTTC.

The genes are TRBV7-6 and TRBJ2-1, with TRBD1 identical over 9 bases. From germline, CDR1 is SGHVS and CDR2 FNYEAQ. The CDR3 is made up of 15 amino acids. The trim removed 5 bases at V and 9 bases at J, leaving 11 bases unmatched. The CDR3 region has the DNA TGTGCCAGCAGCGGCCCGGGGACAGGGTTCACTGAGCAGTTCTTC. Encoded protein: CASSGPGTGFTEQFF.

Turning to this clone: The identical CDR3 is also encoded by other nucleotide sequences in the sample. This chain joins TRBV9 and TRBJ2-1; 10 nucleotides line up with TRBD2. With 0 bases clipped from V and 3 bases from J, the junction kept 3 bases outside the gene matches. Germline loops: CDR1 SGDLS, CDR2 YYNGEE. The CDR3 covers 16 residues. The CDR3 nucleotides are TGTGCCAGCAGCGTAGTTCCTAGCGGGGGCTACAATGAGCAGTTCTTC. It translates to CASSVVPSGGYNEQFF.

V is TRBV7-9 and J is TRBJ1-4; 8 bases are shared with TRBD1. The V segment lost 5 bases and the J segment 8 bases; nucleotides outside the gene matches: 10. Germline V gene lookup returns CDR1 SEHNR and CDR2 FQNEAQ (reference sequence). The CDR3 has 15 residues. The CDR3 nucleotides are TGTGCCAGCAGCACTGCAGGGGGCCCGGGCGAAAAACTGTTTTTT. Amino acid sequence: CASSTAGGPGEKLFF.

This rearrangement joins TRBV10-3 to TRBJ1-1; TRBD1 aligns across 11 bases. The CDR3 extends over 12 amino acids. Germline values: CDR1 ENHRY, CDR2 SYGVKD. J lost 7 bases, V lost 10 bases, and 5 bases had no gene match. The CDR3 nucleotides read TGTGCCACCGGGGGACAGGGGGTTGAAGCTTTCTTT. Its protein is CATGGQGVEAFF.

The chain employs TRBV6-1 and TRBJ2-7; D not certain. CDR3 length: 14 amino acids. The V end was cut by 3 bases, the J end by 3 bases, with 12 bases between. CDR1 is MNHNS and CDR2 is SASEGT in the germline V gene. This chain's CDR3 is CASSDRPDYYEQYV. The CDR3 region has the DNA TGTGCCAGCAGTGACCGCCCAGATTACTACGAGCAGTACGTC.

The CDR3 coding sequence is TGTGCCAGCTCTATAGGCTTCCGGATCCAGGGGAACGATAGCAATCAGCCCCAGCATTTT. Translation gives CASSIGFRIQGNDSNQPQHF. The chain recombines TRBV9 with TRBJ1-5; a weak D match, TRBD1 (6 bases). Germline CDR1 and CDR2: SGDLS and YYNGEE. Trimming pared 7 bases from V and 0 bases from J, leaving 29 bases between. The CDR3 length is 20 residues.